One sample yielded the 27 T cell receptor beta chains listed below, sequenced in a study of OX40 agonist ivuxolimab in advanced cancers. The library was built by means of the immunoSEQ multiplex PCR assay. This immuneACCESS table, as held by TCRdb, lists in-frame sequences with V and J called but not all clones. Of the missing ones, under half trace to an unresolved V gene in checked studies; the others have no known cause. Within this sample are about 37,000 clones, with more than 85% of them counted one time only. About 20% of the sample lies in the top ten. Sequences were derived from CD4+ or CD8+ T cells sorted from blood, sampled in a trial of the OX40 agonist ivuxolimab. Source of these receptors: an adult with an advanced solid tumor such as melanoma, head and neck, liver or kidney cancer.

The chain uses TRBV7-6 and TRBJ2-5; D may be TRBD1 (5 bases). Per the germline V gene, CDR1 is SGHVS and CDR2 is FNYEAQ. The CDR3 loop spans 16 amino acids. The V end lost 0 bases, the J end lost 2 bases, and 13 bases lay between the germline ends. CDR3 protein: CASSLAAGIQQETQYF. CDR3 bases: TGTGCCAGCAGCTTAGCGGCAGGGATTCAGCAAGAGACCCAGTACTTC.

The gene calls are TRBV19 and TRBJ2-1; 8 bases are shared with TRBD1. The CDR3 contains 12 residues. Germline V gene data show CDR1 as LNHDA and CDR2 as SQIVND (reference sequence). J was trimmed by 8 bases and V by 5 bases; bases with no gene match: 2. CDR3 nucleotides: TGTGCCAGTAGTTACAGGGGGGATGAGCAGTTCTTC. It translates to CASSYRGDEQFF.

Comment on this clone: Since a much larger clone is just one base distant, this may be a read error. The CDR3 does not end in the conserved phenylalanine or tryptophan, so this is likely a read error. The J gene is TRBJ1-2, the V gene TRBV19, with unresolved D. The CDR3 sequence is 13 residues long. Germline-derived CDR1 and CDR2 are LNHDA and SQIVND (reference sequence). CDR3: CASRAAAGEGYTS. The CDR3 region has the DNA TGTGCTTCGCGGGCGGCAGCCGGGGAGGGCTACACCTCC.

V usage is TRBV2 and J usage is TRBJ2-3; D gene ambiguous. The V gene lost 8 bases and the J gene lost 1 base, with 16 bases spanning the gap. Germline V gene data show CDR1 as SNHLY and CDR2 as FYNNEI. This CDR3 is 15 amino acids long. CDR3 nucleotide sequence: TGTGCCAGCCTGGCTTTCACGGACCGCACAGATACGCAGTATTTT. It translates to CASLAFTDRTDTQYF.

In DNA, the CDR3 is TGTGCCAGCAGCTTAAGCTCAGCGTACGAGCAGTACTTC. Residues: CASSLSSAYEQYF. This chain connects TRBV7-9 to TRBJ2-7; D not resolved. This CDR3 has 13 residues. The germline gives CDR1 SEHNR, CDR2 FQNEAQ (reference sequence). V was shortened by 2 bases and J by 4 bases, with 9 bases between the two germline ends.

This chain uses TRBV5-6 with TRBJ1-4; maybe TRBD1 (6 bases). Trimming removed 0 bases from V and 14 bases from J, with 17 bases in between. This CDR3 has 14 residues. The germline gives CDR1 SGHDT, CDR2 YYEEEE. CDR3 amino acids: CASSLEGGPPRLFF. CDR3 nucleotides: TGTGCCAGCAGCTTGGAGGGGGGGCCGCCTAGGCTGTTTTTT.

This clone was recorded once. J is TRBJ2-5 and V is TRBV7-9; D possibly matches TRBD1 or TRBD2 (5 bases each). Judging by the DNA end, TRBJ2-7 fits better; the J call may be wrong. Germline-derived CDR1 and CDR2 are SEHNR and FQNEAQ (reference sequence). CDR3 length equals 15 residues. The CDR3 nucleotides are TGTGCCAGCAGCCCGCCGATCGGGGCCTCCTACGAGCAGTACTTC. Its translation is CASSPPIGASYEQYF.

This chain links TRBV7-9 with TRBJ1-3; D is uncertain. Germline V lookup: CDR1 SEHNR, CDR2 FQNEAQ (reference sequence). Between the trimmed V and J ends, which lost 6 bases and 9 bases, there was a span of 15 bases. This CDR3 has 13 amino acids. This CDR3 reads CASSQSQAFTIYF. Written as DNA, the CDR3 is TGTGCCAGCAGTCAGTCCCAGGCTTTCACCATATATTTT.

By frequency in the sample, this clone is medium-sized. The same CDR3 is also encoded by other DNA sequences in this sample. The gene calls are TRBV30 and TRBJ1-1; weak D call: TRBD1 (5 bases). This CDR3 has 13 residues. V lost 3 bases and J lost 0, with 8 bases in between. Germline V gene sequence: CDR1 GTSNPN, CDR2 SVGIG (reference sequence). The CDR3 nucleotides read TGTGCCTGGAGGGCAGGGCTGAACACTGAAGCTTTCTTT. Translation gives CAWRAGLNTEAFF. The whole variable domain, remainder taken from reference TRBV30 and TRBJ1-1, is SQTIHQWPATLVQPVGSPLSLECTVEGTSNPNLYWYRQAAGRGLQLLFYSVGIGQISSEVPQNLSASRPQDRQFILSSKKLLLSDSGFYLCAWRAGLNTEAFFGQGTRLTVV.

The rearrangement links TRBV11-2 to TRBJ1-4, with D perhaps matching TRBD1 (6 bases). Germline V lookup: CDR1 SGHAT, CDR2 FQNNGV. This CDR3 contains 17 residues. V was cut by 5 bases and J by 4 bases, with 20 bases left in between. CDR3 nucleotide sequence: TGTGCCAGCAGCCCTCATTGGGGGGGCCTCGTTAATGAAAAACTGTTTTTT. This encodes CASSPHWGGLVNEKLFF.

The rearrangement uses TRBV6-1 and TRBJ2-7; no definite D call. The length of the CDR3 is 15 residues. Germline loops: CDR1 MNHNS, CDR2 SASEGT. Trimming removed 4 bases at V and 0 bases at J, with 13 bases between. The CDR3 DNA reads TGTGCCAGCAGTGCCGCAAACTCCGTCTCCTACGAGCAGTACTTC. Protein product: CASSAANSVSYEQYF.

The V and J genes are TRBV10-3 and TRBJ1-1; 9 nucleotides line up with TRBD1. V trimming: 9 bases; J trimming: 4 bases; junction bases outside the gene matches: 9. This CDR3 contains 14 residues. Germline V gene data show CDR1 as ENHRY and CDR2 as SYGVKD. CDR3 nucleotides: TGTGCCATAGGACAGGGGATTTCGGGCACTGAAGCTTTCTTT. The encoded protein is CAIGQGISGTEAFF.

The chain combines TRBV27 with TRBJ2-7; 7 bases are shared with TRBD2. Germline values: CDR1 MNHEY, CDR2 SMNVEV (reference sequence). CDR3 length equals 15 residues. Trimming at V came to 2 bases and at J to 2 bases, leaving 6 bases not matched to a gene. The CDR3 region is CASSLGEGSPYEQYF. The DNA for the CDR3 is TGTGCCAGCAGTTTAGGGGAGGGCTCCCCCTACGAGCAGTACTTC.

V gene TRBV6-5 combines with J gene TRBJ1-2; 8 positions agree with TRBD1. Germline CDR1 MNHEY, CDR2 SVGAGI. V was clipped by 2 bases and J by 4 bases; unmatched bases: 3. This CDR3 has 14 amino acids. CDR3 amino acids: CASSYPGQVYGYTF. The CDR3 coding sequence is TGTGCCAGCAGTTACCCGGGACAGGTCTATGGCTACACCTTC.

The chain carries TRBV5-6 and TRBJ1-6, with 12 bases lining up with TRBD1. The CDR3 loop spans 17 amino acids. The germline V gene encodes CDR1 SGHDT and CDR2 YYEEEE. The trim removed 4 bases at V and 4 bases at J, leaving 6 bases unmatched. CDR3 sequence reads: CASSGTGGAGYNSPLHF. The CDR3 DNA reads TGTGCCAGCAGCGGGACAGGGGGCGCAGGATATAATTCACCCCTCCACTTT.

The chain combines TRBV19 with TRBJ1-5, with TRBD1 as a possible D gene (6 bases). CDR3 length: 16 residues. V shed 4 bases and J shed 0 bases, with 13 bases lying between them. Looked up from germline, CDR1 is LNHDA and CDR2 is SQIVND (reference sequence). This CDR3 is CASSNGQLYSNQPQHF. CDR3 nucleotide sequence: TGTGCCAGTAGTAACGGACAGCTCTATAGCAATCAGCCCCAGCATTTT.

This clone was seen only a few times. The genes are TRBV30 and TRBJ1-1; D is undetermined. Per germline, CDR1 GTSNPN and CDR2 SVGIG (reference sequence). The CDR3 totals 13 residues. V gave up 1 base and J gave up 3 bases, with 9 bases separating them. The CDR3 nucleotides read TGTGCCTGGAGTGGAGACGGGGACACTGAAGCTTTCTTT. Translating it yields CAWSGDGDTEAFF.

The CDR3 is CASSSEGGFSVETQYF. The CDR3 coding sequence is TGCGCCAGCAGCTCCGAGGGGGGCTTCTCGGTAGAGACCCAGTACTTC. The chain carries TRBV5-1 and TRBJ2-5, with D possibly called TRBD1 or TRBD2 (6 bases each). Germline V gene data show CDR1 as SGHRS and CDR2 as YFSETQ. The CDR3 is 16 residues long. The V gene lost 3 bases and the J gene lost 4 bases, with 19 bases spanning the gap.

This chain uses TRBV7-9 with TRBJ1-2, with TRBD1 identical over 9 bases. The V segment lost 0 bases and the J segment 8 bases; nucleotides outside the gene matches: 7. The CDR3 is 15 amino acids. Germline V gene lookup returns CDR1 SEHNR and CDR2 FQNEAQ (reference sequence). The CDR3 sequence: CASSLADRGLWGYTF. CDR3 nucleotide sequence: TGTGCCAGCAGCTTAGCGGACAGGGGATTATGGGGCTACACCTTC.

V is TRBV6-6 and J is TRBJ1-1; D remains unclear. Germline CDR1 is MNHNY and CDR2 is SVGAGI (reference sequence). The V end lost 4 bases, the J end lost 3 bases, and 9 bases lay between the germline ends. The CDR3 is 13 residues long. This CDR3 reads CASSFLAYTEAFF. CDR3 in DNA: TGTGCCAGCAGTTTCCTTGCCTACACTGAAGCTTTCTTT.

The V call is TRBV7-8, the J call TRBJ2-7; 9 positions match TRBD2. Germline CDR1 SGHVS, CDR2 FQNEAQ. This CDR3 has 15 residues. After removal of 1 base from V and 2 bases from J, the junction contained 3 bases not matched to a gene. For the CDR3, the DNA is TGTGCCAGCAGCTTAGGAGCGGGGGGTGCCTACGAGCAGTACTTC. This sequence encodes CASSLGAGGAYEQYF.

The chain links TRBV12-5 to TRBJ2-7; weak D call: TRBD2 (5 bases). The germline V gene encodes CDR1 LGHNT and CDR2 FRNRAP. V dropped 5 bases and J dropped 0 bases, with 17 bases sitting between them. The length of the CDR3 is 16 residues. The chain's CDR3 is CASGPLGSLDSYEQYF. The CDR3 bases are TGTGCTAGTGGTCCCCTGGGGAGCCTGGACTCCTACGAGCAGTACTTC.

V gene TRBV4-3 combines with J gene TRBJ1-2, with D possibly TRBD1 on 5 matching bases. Trimming stripped 0 bases from V and 4 bases from J, with 9 bases between. CDR1 is LGHNA and CDR2 is YSLEER in the germline V gene. The CDR3 covers 14 residues. The CDR3 DNA reads TGCGCCAGCAGCCAAGACGGGGGGTTCTATGGCTACACCTTC. It codes for CASSQDGGFYGYTF.

The rearrangement links TRBV6-5 to TRBJ2-1, with 7 positions matching TRBD1. Germline CDR1 and CDR2: MNHEY and SVGAGI. V shed 6 bases, J shed 0 bases, and the junction held 5 bases outside the gene matches. CDR3 length equals 15 residues. The CDR3 nucleotides are TGTGCCAGCAGACCCGGGACAGCCTCCTACAATGAGCAGTTCTTC. It is translated as CASRPGTASYNEQFF.

This chain links TRBV11-2 with TRBJ2-2, with 8 bases lining up with TRBD2. The CDR3 spans 16 residues. Germline V gene data show CDR1 as SGHAT and CDR2 as FQNNGV. Trimming at V came to 1 base and at J to 4 bases, leaving 5 bases not matched to a gene. The CDR3 region has the DNA TGTGCCAGCAGCTTAGGGGTTAGCGGGGTCACCGGGGAGCTGTTTTTT. Translating it yields CASSLGVSGVTGELFF. Filled out from reference TRBV11-2 and TRBJ2-2, the complete variable domain reads EAGVAQSPRYKIIEKRQSVAFWCNPISGHATLYWYQQILGQGPKLLIQFQNNGVVDDSQLPKDRFSAERLKGVDSTLKIQPAKLEDSAVYLCASSLGVSGVTGELFFGEGSRLTVL.

This chain connects TRBV5-1 to TRBJ1-4, with TRBD1 matching 10 bases. V gave up 4 bases and J gave up 3 bases; unmatched junction bases: 12. The germline CDR1 and CDR2 sequences are SGHRS and YFSETQ. CDR3 length: 18 residues. DNA of the CDR3: TGCGCCAGCAGCATGGGTCCCGGGACAGGGGACCCTAATGAAAAACTGTTTTTT. Its protein product is CASSMGPGTGDPNEKLFF.

The chain uses TRBV5-6 and TRBJ2-7; D remains ambiguous. This CDR3 is built from 14 residues. The germline gives CDR1 SGHDT, CDR2 YYEEEE. Trimming took off 0 bases at V and 6 bases at J, with 13 bases between the two ends. CDR3 DNA: TGTGCCAGCAGCTTGGGATCCGTAGTTCCCGAGCAGTACTTC. It translates to CASSLGSVVPEQYF.